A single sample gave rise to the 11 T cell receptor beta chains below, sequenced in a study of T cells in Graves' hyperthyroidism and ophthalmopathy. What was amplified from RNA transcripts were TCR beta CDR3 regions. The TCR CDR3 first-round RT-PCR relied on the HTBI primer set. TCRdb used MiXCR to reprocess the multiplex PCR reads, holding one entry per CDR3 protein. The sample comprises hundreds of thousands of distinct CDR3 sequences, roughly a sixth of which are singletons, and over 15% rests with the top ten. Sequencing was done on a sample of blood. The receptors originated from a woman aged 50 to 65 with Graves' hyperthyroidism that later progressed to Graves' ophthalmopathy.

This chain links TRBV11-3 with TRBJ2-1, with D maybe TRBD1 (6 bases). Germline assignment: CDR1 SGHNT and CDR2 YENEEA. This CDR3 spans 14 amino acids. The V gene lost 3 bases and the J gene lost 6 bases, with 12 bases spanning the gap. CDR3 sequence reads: CASSFGRGSNEQFF. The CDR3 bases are TGTGCCAGCAGCTTTGGCAGGGGTTCCAATGAGCAGTTCTTC.

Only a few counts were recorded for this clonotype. CDR3 bases: TGTGCCAGCAGTGGACAGGGGAGCTCCTACAATGAGCAGTTCTTC. This gives the protein CASSGQGSSYNEQFF. The chain uses TRBV6-1 and TRBJ2-1, with 8 bases that match TRBD1. The CDR3 is 15 residues long. Looked up from germline, CDR1 is MNHNS and CDR2 is SASEGT. Germline trimming cut 4 bases from V and 0 bases from J; bases unmatched to any gene: 2.

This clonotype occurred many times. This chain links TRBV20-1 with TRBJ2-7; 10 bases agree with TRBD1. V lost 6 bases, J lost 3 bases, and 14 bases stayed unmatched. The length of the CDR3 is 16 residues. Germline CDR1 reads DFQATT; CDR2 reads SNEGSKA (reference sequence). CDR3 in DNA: TGCAGTGCCAATACGGGACAGGGGTTGTCTAACTACGAGCAGTACTTC. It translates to CSANTGQGLSNYEQYF.

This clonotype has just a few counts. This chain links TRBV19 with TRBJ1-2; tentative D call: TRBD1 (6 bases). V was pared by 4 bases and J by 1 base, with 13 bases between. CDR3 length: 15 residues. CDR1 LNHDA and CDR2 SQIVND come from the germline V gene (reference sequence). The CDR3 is CASSTRQEGNYGYTF. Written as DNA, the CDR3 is TGTGCCAGTAGTACCAGACAGGAGGGTAACTATGGCTACACCTTC.

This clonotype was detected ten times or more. The CDR3 loop is CASSGQGIVKETQYF. The CDR3 nucleotides are TGTGCCAGCAGCGGACAGGGGATCGTTAAAGAGACCCAGTACTTC. The chain couples TRBV5-4 to TRBJ2-5; TRBD1 aligns across 9 bases. There are 15 residues in the CDR3. Looked up from germline, CDR1 is SGHNT and CDR2 is YYREEE (reference sequence). The V segment lost 4 bases and the J segment 3 bases; nucleotides outside the gene matches: 7.

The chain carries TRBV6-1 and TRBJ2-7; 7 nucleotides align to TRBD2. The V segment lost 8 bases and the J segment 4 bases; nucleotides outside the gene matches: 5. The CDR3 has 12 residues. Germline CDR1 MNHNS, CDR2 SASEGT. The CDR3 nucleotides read TGTGCCAGCCCTTGCGGGAGATACGAGCAGTACTTC. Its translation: CASPCGRYEQYF.

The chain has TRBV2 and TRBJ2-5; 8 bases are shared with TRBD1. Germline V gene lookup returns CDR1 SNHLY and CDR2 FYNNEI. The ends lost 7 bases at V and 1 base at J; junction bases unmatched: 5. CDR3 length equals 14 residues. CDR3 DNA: TGTGCCAGCAATGACAGGGGCCGCCAAGAGACCCAGTACTTC. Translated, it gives CASNDRGRQETQYF.

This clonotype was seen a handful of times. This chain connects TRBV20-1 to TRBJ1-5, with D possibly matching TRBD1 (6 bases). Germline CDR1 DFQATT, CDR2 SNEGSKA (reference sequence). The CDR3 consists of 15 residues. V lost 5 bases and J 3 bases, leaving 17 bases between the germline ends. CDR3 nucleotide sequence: TGCAGTGCTCAGGAACAGGGATTCAACAATCAGCCCCAGCATTTT. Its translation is CSAQEQGFNNQPQHF.

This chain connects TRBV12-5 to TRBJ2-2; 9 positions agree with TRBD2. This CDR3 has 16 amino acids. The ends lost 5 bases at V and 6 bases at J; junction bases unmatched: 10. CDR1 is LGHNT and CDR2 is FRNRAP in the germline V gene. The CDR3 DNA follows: TGTGCTAGTGGTCGGGGGACTAGCCGGAGGGCCGGGGAGCTGTTTTTT. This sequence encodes CASGRGTSRRAGELFF.

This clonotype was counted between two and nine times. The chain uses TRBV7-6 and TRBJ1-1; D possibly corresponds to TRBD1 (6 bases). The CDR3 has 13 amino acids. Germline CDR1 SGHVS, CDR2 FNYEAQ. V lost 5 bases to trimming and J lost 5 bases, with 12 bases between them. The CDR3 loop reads CASSQGQSTEAFF. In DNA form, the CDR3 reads TGTGCCAGCAGCCAAGGACAGTCGACTGAAGCTTTCTTT.

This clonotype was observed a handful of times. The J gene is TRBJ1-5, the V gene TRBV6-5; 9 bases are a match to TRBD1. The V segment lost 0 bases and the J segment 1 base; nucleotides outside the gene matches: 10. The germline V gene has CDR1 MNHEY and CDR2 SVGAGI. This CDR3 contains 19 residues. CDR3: CASSYSKPGTGRSNQPQHF. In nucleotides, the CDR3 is TGTGCCAGCAGTTACTCGAAACCCGGGACAGGGAGGAGCAATCAGCCCCAGCATTTT.